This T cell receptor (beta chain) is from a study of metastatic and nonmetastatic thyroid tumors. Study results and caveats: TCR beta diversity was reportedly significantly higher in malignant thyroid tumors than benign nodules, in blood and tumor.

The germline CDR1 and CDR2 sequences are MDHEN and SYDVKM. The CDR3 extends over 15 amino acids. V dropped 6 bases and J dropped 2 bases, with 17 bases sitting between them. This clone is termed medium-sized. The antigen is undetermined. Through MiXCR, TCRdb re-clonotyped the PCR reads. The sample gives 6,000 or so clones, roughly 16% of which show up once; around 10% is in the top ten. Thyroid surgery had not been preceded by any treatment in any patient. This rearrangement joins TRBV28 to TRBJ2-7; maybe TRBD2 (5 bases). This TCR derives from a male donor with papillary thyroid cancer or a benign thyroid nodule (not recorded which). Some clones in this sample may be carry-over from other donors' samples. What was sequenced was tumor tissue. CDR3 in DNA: TGTGCCAGCAGCTGGCCCGGGATTGGCACCTACGAGCAGTACTTC. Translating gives CASSWPGIGTYEQYF.